The sequence of this T cell receptor (beta chain) was determined in a study of shared clonotypes between healthy human individuals. Study-wide points: Investigators collected only blood, and repertoires in tissues likely differ. Limited genetic and exposure-history diversity came from having few donors.

In regard to this clone: Its cognate antigen is unknown.

CDR1 MGHRA and CDR2 YSYEKL come from the germline V gene. V dropped 4 bases and J dropped 1 base, with 14 bases sitting between them. This CDR3 has 16 amino acids. The repertoire was sequenced with immunoSEQ multiplex PCR; TCRdb's copy has only in-frame clones and lacks some. The data contain about 710,000 clones, about 80% of them singletons. Specimen: memory CD4+ T cells sorted from blood. Subset of the sample: CD45RA-negative fraction. The sequence was collected from a woman aged 25 to 39 in good health. The rearrangement links TRBV4-1 to TRBJ2-4; D is perhaps TRBD1 (6 bases). The CDR3 region is CASSPYRDMAKNIQYF. In DNA form, the CDR3 reads TGCGCCAGCAGCCCCTACAGGGATATGGCCAAAAACATTCAGTACTTC.